The 5 T cell receptor beta chains reported below all come from one sample, sequenced in a study of blood T cell repertoires in COVID-19. Some clones are missing from TCRdb's copy, which holds only in-frame ones; the method was immunoSEQ multiplex PCR. Of about 440,000 clones in the sample, less than 95% were seen once. Material: PBMCs or T cells enriched from blood (not recorded which). These receptors all come from a man between 18 and 29 years old who had recovered from COVID-19.

The V gene is TRBV3-1 (or the pseudogene TRBV3-2), the J gene TRBJ1-6, with 7 bases fitting TRBD1. The CDR3 is 15 residues long. Trimming cost V 1 base and J 7 bases; bases outside gene matches: 4. Germline CDR1 and CDR2: LGHDT and YNNKEL (reference sequence). The CDR3 DNA reads as TGTGCCAGCAGCCAAGGATCACAGGGGAATTCACCCCTCCACTTT. Its protein product is CASSQGSQGNSPLHF.

V and J are TRBV3-1 (or the pseudogene TRBV3-2) and TRBJ1-3; TRBD1 aligns across 8 bases. V shed 0 bases, J shed 3 bases, and the junction held 7 bases outside the gene matches. CDR3 length equals 17 residues. CDR1 and CDR2 (germline): LGHDT, YNNKEL (reference sequence). The CDR3 DNA reads as TGTGCCAGCAGCCAAGATGGCCGGACAGGGTTTGGAAACACCATATATTTT. Protein sequence: CASSQDGRTGFGNTIYF.

The J gene is TRBJ1-2, the V gene TRBV9, with TRBD1 matching over 7 bases. CDR1 and CDR2 from the germline V gene are SGDLS and YYNGEE. With V trimmed by 4 bases and J by 4 bases, 13 bases remained unmatched. CDR3 size: 16 residues. The CDR3 DNA reads TGTGCCAGCAGCATCGACAGGGTTGTCGGTCCCTATGGCTACACCTTC. Its protein is CASSIDRVVGPYGYTF.

This clone appeared a few times. J is TRBJ2-2 and V is TRBV2; a weak D match, TRBD2 (5 bases). Germline CDR1 is SNHLY and CDR2 is FYNNEI. Trimming shortened V by 6 bases and J by 7 bases, and 15 bases separated the two germline ends. The CDR3 loop spans 14 amino acids. The chain's CDR3 is CASRRAREVGELFF. The CDR3 coding sequence is TGTGCCAGCAGGCGGGCTCGAGAGGTCGGGGAGCTGTTTTTT. Full variable domain (outside the CDR3, taken from reference TRBV2 and TRBJ2-2): EPEVTQTPSHQVTQMGQEVILRCVPISNHLYFYWYRQILGQKVEFLVSFYNNEISEKSEIFDDQFSVERPDGSNFTLKIRSTKLEDSAMYFCASRRAREVGELFFGEGSRLTVL.

The chain employs TRBV30 and TRBJ2-1, with 10 bases aligning to TRBD2. The CDR3 has 16 residues. CDR1 GTSNPN and CDR2 SVGIG come from the germline V gene (reference sequence). With V trimmed by 1 base and J by 9 bases, 12 bases remained unmatched. This CDR3 reads CAWSGSAGTSVGEQFF. The DNA of the CDR3 is TGTGCCTGGAGTGGGTCAGCCGGGACTAGCGTGGGTGAGCAGTTCTTC.